Listed below are T cell receptor beta chains from one sample, sequenced in a study of glioma-infiltrating T cells after dendritic cell vaccination. Some clones are missing from TCRdb's copy, which holds only in-frame ones; the method was immunoSEQ multiplex PCR. The sample includes tens of thousands of clones, 70% to 85% seen only once; the top ten take 7.5% to 10%. Sequencing was performed on blood, taken before dendritic cell vaccination. These receptors originate from a human donor with glioblastoma. Each CDR3 is given with its conserved first and last residue. Fields, in order: V gene, clone size, D gene, J gene, CDR3 protein, CDR3 DNA. A D gene is named only where the DNA matches it firmly. Size is omitted from some rows. Given values are once, few, many or a class for expanded clones.

V: TRBV9; size: few; D: NA; J: TRBJ1-5; CDR3: CASSVGTGSQPQHF; DNA: TGTGCCAGCAGCGTAGGTACAGGGAGTCAGCCCCAGCATTTT
V: TRBV5-6; size: once; D: NA; J: TRBJ2-5; CDR3: CASSATGQGETQYF; DNA: TGTGCCAGCAGTGCTACAGGGCAAGGAGAGACCCAGTACTTC
V: TRBV7-2; size: NA; D: NA; J: TRBJ1-3; CDR3: CASSLTSGTGNTIYF; DNA: TGTGCCAGCAGCTTAACGTCAGGGACTGGAAACACCATATATTTT
V: TRBV6-5; size: few; D: NA; J: TRBJ2-3; CDR3: CASSYSGGTDTQYF; DNA: TGTGCCAGCAGTTACTCGGGGGGTACAGATACGCAGTATTTT
V: TRBV7-2; size: NA; D: NA; J: TRBJ2-7; CDR3: CASSLGGGYEQYF; DNA: TGTGCCAGCAGCTTAGGGGGCGGCTACGAGCAGTACTTC
V: TRBV9; size: NA; D: TRBD2; J: TRBJ2-3; CDR3: CASSVEGLATDTQYF; DNA: TGTGCCAGCAGCGTAGAGGGACTAGCCACCGATACGCAGTATTTT
V: TRBV6-5; size: NA; D: TRBD1; J: TRBJ1-1; CDR3: CASSPPTGGNTEAFF; DNA: TGTGCCAGCAGTCCCCCCACAGGGGGGAATACTGAAGCTTTCTTT
V: TRBV7-9; size: NA; D: TRBD1; J: TRBJ1-5; CDR3: CASSLGTGDGQPQHF; DNA: TGTGCCAGCAGCCTAGGGACAGGGGATGGCCAGCCCCAGCATTTT
V: TRBV29-1; size: NA; D: NA; J: TRBJ1-5; CDR3: CSVQTGAGGAQPQHF; DNA: TGCAGCGTCCAAACGGGCGCGGGGGGCGCCCAGCCCCAGCATTTT
V: TRBV4-1; size: NA; D: TRBD1; J: TRBJ2-6; CDR3: CASSQVLGQGRTFGANVLTF; DNA: TGCGCCAGCAGCCAAGTTTTAGGACAGGGGCGCACATTTGGGGCCAACGTCCTGACTTTC
V: TRBV5-4; size: NA; D: NA; J: TRBJ1-2; CDR3: CASSQLLDYGYTF; DNA: TGTGCCAGCAGCCAACTCCTCGACTATGGCTACACCTTC
V: TRBV7-2; size: NA; D: NA; J: TRBJ2-4; CDR3: CASSLAIHTGKGAKNIQYF; DNA: TGTGCCAGCAGCTTAGCGATCCATACAGGGAAGGGGGCCAAAAACATTCAGTACTTC
V: TRBV27; size: NA; D: NA; J: TRBJ2-2; CDR3: CASSLFAQGYTGELFF; DNA: TGTGCCAGCAGTTTATTCGCACAGGGATACACCGGGGAGCTGTTTTTT
V: TRBV6-6; size: NA; D: NA; J: TRBJ2-2; CDR3: CASSYYSTTGELFF; DNA: TGTGCCAGCAGTTACTACAGCACCACCGGGGAGCTGTTTTTT
V: TRBV4-2; size: few; D: NA; J: TRBJ2-1; CDR3: CASRTNRNEQFF; DNA: TGTGCCAGCCGTACAAACCGCAATGAGCAGTTCTTC
V: TRBV4-3; size: NA; D: NA; J: TRBJ1-5; CDR3: CASSQALGGGQPQHF; DNA: TGCGCCAGCAGCCAGGCCCTTGGGGGGGGCCAGCCCCAGCATTTT
V: TRBV27; size: NA; D: NA; J: TRBJ2-7; CDR3: CASISLLGGHYEQYF; DNA: TGTGCCAGCATTAGTTTGCTGGGGGGGCACTACGAGCAGTACTTC
V: TRBV5-1; size: NA; D: TRBD1; J: TRBJ1-3; CDR3: CASSLVAGGLSGNTIYF; DNA: TGCGCCAGCAGCTTGGTGGCAGGGGGTCTATCTGGAAACACCATATATTTT
V: TRBV18; size: NA; D: TRBD2; J: TRBJ2-3; CDR3: CASSPTPSGGSTDTQYF; DNA: TGTGCCAGCTCACCTACTCCTAGCGGGGGGTCCACAGATACGCAGTATTTT
V: TRBV5-1; size: few; D: NA; J: TRBJ2-3; CDR3: CASSSSGSTDTQYF; DNA: TGCGCCAGCAGCTCGAGCGGTAGCACAGATACGCAGTATTTT
V: TRBV6-6; size: few; D: NA; J: TRBJ1-6; CDR3: CASTPLAGHNSPLHF; DNA: TGTGCCAGCACCCCACTGGCAGGGCATAATTCACCCCTCCACTTT
V: TRBV7-9; size: NA; D: NA; J: TRBJ2-7; CDR3: CAFNPSDSGDHEQYF; DNA: TGTGCCTTTAATCCATCGGACAGTGGGGACCACGAGCAGTACTTC
V: TRBV19; size: NA; D: NA; J: TRBJ2-3; CDR3: CASSIDLWAASTDTQYF; DNA: TGTGCCAGTAGTATAGATCTCTGGGCAGCTAGCACAGATACGCAGTATTTT
V: TRBV5-4; size: NA; D: NA; J: TRBJ1-3; CDR3: CASSLGKGVGSGNTIYF; DNA: TGTGCCAGCAGCTTGGGCAAGGGGGTGGGCTCTGGAAACACCATATATTTT
V: TRBV4-2; size: NA; D: NA; J: TRBJ2-3; CDR3: CASSQGPQGTSTDTQYF; DNA: TGTGCCAGCAGCCAAGGTCCCCAGGGTACTAGCACAGATACGCAGTATTTT
V: TRBV5-4; size: NA; D: NA; J: TRBJ2-1; CDR3: CASSPGERNEQFF; DNA: TGTGCCAGCAGTCCCGGGGAACGCAATGAGCAGTTCTTC
V: TRBV7-2; size: NA; D: TRBD2; J: TRBJ2-7; CDR3: CASSGWTSGGAFEQYF; DNA: TGTGCCAGCAGCGGATGGACTAGCGGGGGGGCATTCGAGCAGTACTTC
V: TRBV27; size: NA; D: NA; J: TRBJ2-4; CDR3: CASSLAGPKNIQYF; DNA: TGTGCCAGCAGTTTAGCAGGGCCCAAAAACATTCAGTACTTC
V: TRBV6-5; size: once; D: NA; J: TRBJ2-5; CDR3: CASSPRVYQETQYF; DNA: TGTGCCAGCAGTCCCCGGGTGTACCAAGAGACCCAGTACTTC
V: TRBV7-9; size: NA; D: NA; J: TRBJ1-2; CDR3: CASSQSGYGYTF; DNA: TGTGCCAGCAGCCAAAGCGGATATGGCTACACCTTC
V: TRBV19; size: NA; D: NA; J: TRBJ1-5; CDR3: CASQLINQPQHF; DNA: TGTGCCAGTCAACTTATCAATCAGCCCCAGCATTTT
V: TRBV9; size: few; D: NA; J: TRBJ2-3; CDR3: CASSVEGHYLDTQYF; DNA: TGTGCCAGCAGCGTCGAGGGACACTATCTGGATACGCAGTATTTT
V: TRBV30; size: NA; D: TRBD1; J: TRBJ1-6; CDR3: CARQGAENSPLHF; DNA: TGTGCCAGACAGGGGGCTGAAAATTCCCCCCTCCACTTT
V: TRBV30; size: NA; D: NA; J: TRBJ2-1; CDR3: CAWETSPNEQFF; DNA: TGTGCCTGGGAGACTAGTCCCAATGAGCAGTTCTTC
V: TRBV15; size: NA; D: NA; J: TRBJ1-1; CDR3: CATSRGARGGMNTEAFF; DNA: TGTGCCACCAGCAGAGGGGCTCGGGGGGGGATGAACACTGAAGCTTTCTTT
V: TRBV6-1; size: NA; D: TRBD2; J: TRBJ2-3; CDR3: CASSVPSGGAFEDTQYF; DNA: TGTGCCAGCAGTGTCCCGAGCGGGGGGGCCTTTGAAGATACGCAGTATTTT
V: TRBV13; size: NA; D: TRBD2; J: TRBJ2-5; CDR3: CASSPRTSWEQYF; DNA: TGTGCCAGCAGCCCCCGGACTAGTTGGGAGCAGTACTTC
V: TRBV7-2; size: few; D: NA; J: TRBJ1-6; CDR3: CASSPRTGNSPLHF; DNA: TGTGCCAGCAGCCCCCGGACTGGGAATTCACCCCTCCACTTT
V: TRBV5-1; size: NA; D: TRBD1; J: TRBJ1-3; CDR3: CASSPGQTVPGNTIYF; DNA: TGCGCCAGCAGCCCGGGACAGACTGTTCCTGGAAACACCATATATTTT
V: TRBV18; size: NA; D: TRBD1; J: TRBJ1-2; CDR3: CASSPPDRAYGYTF; DNA: TGTGCCAGCTCACCACCGGACAGGGCCTATGGCTACACCTTC
V: TRBV4-3; size: NA; D: NA; J: TRBJ1-2; CDR3: CASSQDWAGANYGYTF; DNA: TGCGCCAGCAGCCAAGATTGGGCAGGGGCTAACTATGGCTACACCTTC
V: TRBV7-7; size: NA; D: TRBD2; J: TRBJ2-5; CDR3: CASSLLAGGPRETQYF; DNA: TGTGCTAGCAGCTTACTAGCGGGGGGGCCTCGAGAGACCCAGTACTTC
V: TRBV7-2; size: few; D: TRBD2; J: TRBJ2-1; CDR3: CASSLVRRTSGVAGGEQFF; DNA: TGTGCCAGCAGCTTAGTACGCAGGACTAGCGGGGTAGCGGGGGGTGAGCAGTTCTTC
V: TRBV5-6; size: NA; D: TRBD1; J: TRBJ1-5; CDR3: CASSLGDRENQPQHF; DNA: TGTGCCAGCAGCTTGGGGGACAGGGAAAATCAGCCCCAGCATTTT
V: TRBV6-5; size: NA; D: TRBD2; J: TRBJ2-2; CDR3: CASSYAGGNTGELFF; DNA: TGTGCCAGCAGTTACGCGGGGGGAAACACCGGGGAGCTGTTTTTT
V: TRBV25-1; size: NA; D: NA; J: TRBJ1-2; CDR3: CASSEFGGQDYGYTF; DNA: TGTGCCAGCAGTGAATTTGGGGGACAAGACTATGGCTACACCTTC
V: TRBV19; size: few; D: NA; J: TRBJ2-1; CDR3: CASISSLNEQFF; DNA: TGTGCCAGTATTTCTTCTCTCAATGAGCAGTTCTTC
V: TRBV6-6; size: NA; D: TRBD1; J: TRBJ1-3; CDR3: CATLDATGTGNTIYF; DNA: TGTGCCACCCTGGACGCGACAGGGACTGGAAACACCATATATTTT
V: TRBV6-5; size: NA; D: NA; J: TRBJ1-2; CDR3: CASSYSRGADYGYTF; DNA: TGTGCCAGCAGTTACTCGCGGGGGGCGGACTATGGCTACACCTTC
V: TRBV7-2; size: NA; D: NA; J: TRBJ2-3; CDR3: CASSLLRGGDTQYF; DNA: TGTGCCAGCAGCTTACTGAGGGGGGGAGATACGCAGTATTTT
V: TRBV27; size: NA; D: TRBD2; J: TRBJ2-3; CDR3: CASSLDGGAGSDTQYF; DNA: TGTGCCAGCAGCCTAGACGGGGGGGCGGGTTCAGATACGCAGTATTTT
V: TRBV7-2; size: NA; D: TRBD1; J: TRBJ1-2; CDR3: CASSSYRGLNYGYTF; DNA: TGTGCCAGCAGCTCTTACAGGGGGCTTAACTATGGCTACACCTTC
V: TRBV11-2; size: NA; D: NA; J: TRBJ2-7; CDR3: CASRIGGGYEQYF; DNA: TGTGCCAGCAGAATAGGGGGTGGCTACGAGCAGTACTTC